This TCR beta chain is from a study of blood T cell repertoires in COVID-19. Study summary: T cells, B-cell-depleted T cells, or PBMCs provided the cDNA or gDNA that served as material.

As to this clone: The same CDR3 is also encoded by other DNA sequences in this sample.

The Seattle site enrolled patients during active infection and followed them longitudinally. From germline, CDR1 is LGHDT and CDR2 YNNKEL (reference sequence). CDR3 length: 14 amino acids. Trimming cost V 0 bases and J 4 bases, with 10 bases left between them. In the original workflow: Quantification of nucleated cells was approximated via reference gene primer amplification. Assay: immunoSEQ multiplex PCR; the TCRdb copy retains only in-frame clones and omits some. The V and J calls and clone size come from that table; D and trimming were worked out from the DNA. The sample has about 480,000 clones, roughly nine tenths seen once.

Sequencing was carried out using peripheral blood. The chain combines TRBV3-1 (or the pseudogene TRBV3-2) with TRBJ2-7, with TRBD2 as a possible D gene (6 bases). The sequence was obtained from a young man with COVID-19, enrolled during active disease. The CDR3 loop reads CASSQDTGGYEQYF. As DNA, the CDR3 is TGTGCCAGCAGCCAAGACACTGGGGGGTACGAGCAGTACTTC.